This entry lists 30 T cell receptor beta chains sequenced from one sample in a study of T cell changes during pregnancy in multiple sclerosis. Using immunoSEQ multiplex PCR, the repertoire was profiled, and TCRdb retains in-frame clones only, with some absent. The data contain fewer than 140,000 clones, 75% to 95% of them singletons. The sequences come from peripheral blood, collected before pregnancy. These receptors all come from a female donor with multiple sclerosis, enrolled in a pregnancy study.

CDR3 sequence: CASSTGTIAYNEQFF. In nucleotides, the CDR3 is TGTGCCAGCTCCACCGGGACTATTGCCTACAATGAGCAGTTCTTC. The chain joins TRBV18 to TRBJ2-1; 7 bases map to TRBD2. Germline V lookup: CDR1 KGHSH, CDR2 LQKENI. The CDR3 totals 15 residues. The V gene end was trimmed by 6 bases and the J gene end by 2 bases; junction bases not matched to a gene: 7.

This sequence joins TRBV7-9 and TRBJ2-1; TRBD2 matches 8 bases. Trimming at V came to 4 bases and at J to 8 bases, leaving 10 bases not matched to a gene. Germline V gene data show CDR1 as SEHNR and CDR2 as FQNEAQ (reference sequence). The CDR3 has 15 residues. The CDR3 region is CASSSTGTRVDEQFF. CDR3 coding DNA: TGTGCCAGCAGCTCGACCGGGACTAGAGTAGATGAGCAGTTCTTC.

The V and J genes are TRBV7-8 and TRBJ2-7, with TRBD2 matching 12 bases. Trimming removed 8 bases from V and 3 bases from J; junction bases left unmatched: 2. Germline values: CDR1 SGHVS, CDR2 FQNEAQ. The CDR3 sequence is 13 residues long. CDR3 nucleotide sequence: TGTGCCAGCTCTAGCGGGAGGGACTACGAGCAGTACTTC. Translation gives CASSSGRDYEQYF.

V is TRBV5-1 and J is TRBJ2-2, with D unclear. The CDR3 runs to 16 residues. The germline V and J ends were trimmed by 1 base and 2 bases, with 12 bases remaining between them. CDR1 SGHRS and CDR2 YFSETQ come from the germline V gene. The CDR3 nucleotides are TGCGCCAGCAGCTTGAATACAAAATCTAACACCGGGGAGCTGTTTTTT. Protein product: CASSLNTKSNTGELFF.

J is TRBJ2-7 and V is TRBV19; TRBD1 agrees at 8 bases. V was clipped by 3 bases and J by 7 bases; unmatched bases: 11. Germline CDR1 is LNHDA and CDR2 is SQIVND (reference sequence). The CDR3 length is 15 residues. The CDR3 loop reads CASSIGTGAYEEQYF. Here the CDR3 DNA reads TGTGCCAGTAGTATCGGGACAGGAGCCTACGAAGAGCAGTACTTC. Full variable domain (remainder filled in from reference TRBV19 and TRBJ2-7): DGGITQSPKYLFRKEGQNVTLSCEQNLNHDAMYWYRQDPGQGLRLIYYSQIVNDFQKGDIAEGYSVSREKKESFPLTVTSAQKNPTAFYLCASSIGTGAYEEQYFGPGTRLTVT.

V gene TRBV5-4 combines with J gene TRBJ1-1, with a tentative D call TRBD1 (6 bases). Per germline, CDR1 SGHNT and CDR2 YYREEE (reference sequence). The V end lost 1 base, the J end lost 1 base, and 11 bases lay between the germline ends. This CDR3 region has 15 residues. The CDR3 bases are TGTGCCAGCAGCTTGTTGGGCAGGGGGAACACTGAAGCTTTCTTT. It is translated as CASSLLGRGNTEAFF.

This rearrangement joins TRBV2 to TRBJ2-5; possible D gene TRBD1, 5 bases. Germline V gene sequence: CDR1 SNHLY, CDR2 FYNNEI. Trimming removed 0 bases at V and 4 bases at J, with 9 bases between. CDR3 size: 14 residues. CDR3 sequence: CASSEALQGETQYF. The CDR3 nucleotides read TGTGCCAGCAGTGAAGCGCTTCAGGGAGAGACCCAGTACTTC.

This chain links TRBV30 with TRBJ1-2; 7 bases are a match to TRBD1. V dropped 6 bases and J dropped 7; count of bases not matched to a gene: 8. Germline values: CDR1 GTSNPN, CDR2 SVGIG (reference sequence). CDR3 size: 12 residues. The CDR3 reads CACGRQGGGYTF. CDR3 coding DNA: TGTGCCTGCGGACGGCAGGGGGGTGGCTACACCTTC.

This clone has a single count. J is TRBJ2-2 and V is TRBV11-3; possible D gene TRBD2, 5 bases. V lost 5 bases to trimming and J lost 5 bases, with 12 bases between them. The CDR3 is 14 residues long. CDR1 is SGHNT and CDR2 is YENEEA in the germline V gene. CDR3 loop: CASSQTRFTGELFF. DNA of the CDR3: TGTGCCAGCAGCCAAACTAGGTTTACCGGGGAGCTGTTTTTT.

The chain links TRBV2 to TRBJ1-6; 8 bases align to TRBD1. With 6 bases clipped from V and 0 bases from J, the junction kept 7 bases outside the gene matches. The germline CDR1 and CDR2 sequences are SNHLY and FYNNEI. The CDR3 is 17 residues long. As DNA, the CDR3 is TGTGCCAGCAGAGCTCGACAGGGGTTCTCCTATAATTCACCCCTCCACTTT. As protein: CASRARQGFSYNSPLHF.

This clone was seen once. The chain has TRBV6-5 and TRBJ1-2; D is undetermined. The germline CDR1 and CDR2 sequences are MNHEY and SVGAGI. The CDR3 sequence is 14 residues long. V gave up 5 bases and J gave up 0 bases, with 10 bases separating them. The CDR3 region is CASSARKTNYGYTF. For the CDR3, the DNA is TGTGCCAGCAGTGCCAGGAAGACTAACTATGGCTACACCTTC.

This clone has ten or more counts. The J gene is TRBJ2-3, the V gene TRBV6-5; D possibly corresponds to TRBD2 (6 bases). CDR3 length: 14 residues. Germline V CDR1 and CDR2: MNHEY, SVGAGI. Trimming pared 6 bases from V and 2 bases from J, leaving 12 bases between. For the CDR3, the DNA is TGTGCCAGCAGAGGTGGAGGGGACACAGATACGCAGTATTTT. Its protein product is CASRGGGDTDTQYF.

The chain links TRBV9 to TRBJ2-7, with a weak D call TRBD1 (5 bases). Germline values: CDR1 SGDLS, CDR2 YYNGEE. The CDR3 spans 14 residues. The germline V and J ends were trimmed by 0 bases and 6 bases, with 13 bases remaining between them. In nucleotides, the CDR3 is TGTGCCAGCAGCGTAGGGGGCACCGCCCTCGAGCAGTACTTC. This codes for CASSVGGTALEQYF.

The chain uses TRBV7-2 and TRBJ2-7; 7 positions agree with TRBD1. In germline, CDR1 is SGHTA, CDR2 FQGNSA. This CDR3 has 15 amino acids. The J segment lost 2 bases and the V segment lost 5 bases, leaving 9 bases of the junction unmatched. CDR3 sequence: CASSKVQTGPYEQYF. The DNA of the CDR3 is TGTGCCAGCAGCAAAGTACAGACAGGGCCCTACGAGCAGTACTTC.

The V and J genes are TRBV7-3 and TRBJ2-2, with TRBD2 matching 7 bases. V was clipped by 8 bases and J by 3 bases; unmatched bases: 6. This CDR3 has 14 amino acids. Germline V gene data show CDR1 as SGHTA and CDR2 as FQGTGA. CDR3: CASGRAGDTGELFF. The CDR3 DNA reads TGTGCCAGCGGGAGGGCCGGAGACACCGGGGAGCTGTTTTTT.

The chain joins TRBV5-4 to TRBJ2-1; 10 nucleotides match TRBD2. The CDR3 has 18 residues. J gave up 0 bases and V 1 base, and 7 bases lay outside the gene matches. Germline V gene data show CDR1 as SGHNT and CDR2 as YYREEE (reference sequence). CDR3 DNA sequence: TGTGCCAGCAGCTTGACAAGTTTAGCGGGAGGCTCCTACAATGAGCAGTTCTTC. Translated: CASSLTSLAGGSYNEQFF.

The chain employs TRBV7-8 and TRBJ2-3, with a possible D match to TRBD2 (6 bases). Germline V lookup: CDR1 SGHVS, CDR2 FQNEAQ. V lost 1 base and J lost 0, with 11 bases in between. The CDR3 loop spans 16 amino acids. This CDR3 reads CASSLERLGSTDTQYF. In nucleotides, the CDR3 is TGTGCCAGCAGCTTAGAAAGACTAGGCAGCACAGATACGCAGTATTTT.

V gene TRBV2 combines with J gene TRBJ1-1; unclear D gene. In germline, CDR1 is SNHLY, CDR2 FYNNEI. This CDR3 spans 15 amino acids. Trimming removed 6 bases from V and 0 bases from J, with 14 bases in between. CDR3 nucleotides: TGTGCCAGCAGAACCGAGAACCTGTTGAACACTGAAGCTTTCTTT. Protein: CASRTENLLNTEAFF.

Concerning this clone itself: Germline and junction disagree at one end, which may indicate a read error. The chain is built from TRBV15 and TRBJ2-2; unclear D gene. The CDR3 length is 15 residues. The germline CDR1 and CDR2 sequences are LNHNV and YYDKDF (reference sequence). Here the CDR3 DNA reads TGTGCCACCAGCGGAGAGCCTCGAGGAACCGGGGAGCTGTTTTTT. Encoded protein: CATSGEPRGTGELFF.

This clone is a singleton in its sample. The chain is built from TRBV6-5 and TRBJ2-7; no clear D. Trimming shortened V by 2 bases and J by 6 bases, and 11 bases separated the two germline ends. The CDR3 is made up of 13 amino acids. Per germline, CDR1 MNHEY and CDR2 SVGAGI. In DNA, the CDR3 is TGTGCCAGCAGTTACGAGGTCAGAGGCGAGCAGTACTTC. Translated, it gives CASSYEVRGEQYF.

The CDR3 loop reads CSVFGTGVTGELFF. CDR3 in DNA: TGCAGCGTTTTTGGGACAGGGGTTACCGGGGAGCTGTTTTTT. This rearrangement joins TRBV29-1 to TRBJ2-2; 10 bases align to TRBD1. There are 14 residues in the CDR3. Germline V gene sequence: CDR1 SQVTM, CDR2 ANQGSEA. Trimming took 5 bases from V and 5 from J; bases not matched to a gene: 5.

The gene calls are TRBV28 and TRBJ1-2, with 7 bases lining up with TRBD1. V was clipped by 5 bases and J by 6 bases; unmatched bases: 6. Germline lookup yields CDR1 MDHEN and CDR2 SYDVKM. The CDR3 runs to 13 residues. The CDR3 nucleotides read TGTGCCAGCAGTCGGGGACAGTCCGATGGCTACACCTTC. Protein sequence: CASSRGQSDGYTF.

In this sample, this clone turned up once. The chain uses TRBV6-5 and TRBJ2-7, with a weak D call TRBD2 (6 bases). The V end lost 5 bases, the J end lost 0 bases, and 14 bases lay between the germline ends. CDR1 is MNHEY and CDR2 is SVGAGI in the germline V gene. This CDR3 is 15 amino acids long. CDR3 bases: TGTGCCAGCAGTCCCGTGGCCGGGAGCTCCTACGAGCAGTACTTC. This gives the protein CASSPVAGSSYEQYF.

The chain links TRBV5-1 to TRBJ1-2; TRBD1 agrees at 8 bases. This CDR3 spans 15 amino acids. V shed 5 bases, J shed 4 bases, and the junction held 10 bases outside the gene matches. Germline V CDR1 and CDR2: SGHRS, YFSETQ. CDR3 sequence: CASSAGQGPGYGYTF. CDR3 DNA: TGCGCCAGCAGTGCCGGACAGGGCCCGGGCTATGGCTACACCTTC.

The chain recombines TRBV6-6 with TRBJ2-1; D may be TRBD2 (5 bases). There are 16 residues in the CDR3. From germline, CDR1 is MNHNY and CDR2 SVGAGI (reference sequence). The V end lost 2 bases, the J end lost 5 bases, and 16 bases lay between the germline ends. CDR3 bases: TGTGCCAGCAGTTACAAGAGCCGCCGGGGTGACAATGAGCAGTTCTTC. It encodes CASSYKSRRGDNEQFF.

The V call is TRBV5-1, the J call TRBJ1-1, with no clear D. Per the germline V gene, CDR1 is SGHRS and CDR2 is YFSETQ. V shed 6 bases and J shed 8 bases, with 14 bases lying between them. The CDR3 extends over 12 amino acids. This chain's CDR3 is CASTPGGSEAFF. The CDR3 bases are TGCGCCAGCACCCCCGGAGGGTCAGAAGCTTTCTTT.

This chain joins TRBV5-6 and TRBJ2-1; D not certain. The germline CDR1 and CDR2 sequences are SGHDT and YYEEEE. This CDR3 region has 14 residues. Trimming removed 0 bases from V and 0 bases from J, with 4 bases in between. The CDR3 nucleotides read TGTGCCAGCAGCTTGGAACTCTCCTACAATGAGCAGTTCTTC. Encoded protein: CASSLELSYNEQFF.

The chain employs TRBV4-1 and TRBJ1-5, with 7 bases lining up with TRBD1. With 3 bases clipped from V and 3 bases from J, the junction kept 11 bases outside the gene matches. This CDR3 comprises 17 residues. Germline-derived CDR1 and CDR2 are MGHRA and YSYEKL. The CDR3 DNA reads as TGCGCCAGCAGCCACGAACCACCGGGACAGAACAATCAGCCCCAGCATTTT. Translating gives CASSHEPPGQNNQPQHF.

The chain has TRBV6-4 and TRBJ2-3; 9 nucleotides agree with TRBD2. Per the germline V gene, CDR1 is MRHNA and CDR2 is SNTAGT. The ends lost 4 bases at V and 8 bases at J; junction bases unmatched: 10. The CDR3 contains 15 residues. The CDR3 DNA reads as TGTGCCAGCAGTGTTATAGCGGGGGCCGATTCTACGCAGTATTTT. Protein sequence: CASSVIAGADSTQYF.

J is TRBJ2-1 and V is TRBV9; 9 nucleotides agree with TRBD2. Trimming took 0 bases from V and 5 from J; bases not matched to a gene: 6. Germline V lookup: CDR1 SGDLS, CDR2 YYNGEE. There are 16 residues in the CDR3. Here the CDR3 reads CASSVVASGNHNEQFF. CDR3 sequence (DNA): TGTGCCAGCAGCGTAGTAGCTAGCGGGAACCACAATGAGCAGTTCTTC. Using reference TRBV9 and TRBJ2-1 for the parts outside the CDR3, the full variable domain is DSGVTQTPKHLITATGQRVTLRCSPRSGDLSVYWYQQSLDQGLQFLIQYYNGEERAKGNILERFSAQQFPDLHSELNLSSLELGDSALYFCASSVVASGNHNEQFFGPGTRLTVL.